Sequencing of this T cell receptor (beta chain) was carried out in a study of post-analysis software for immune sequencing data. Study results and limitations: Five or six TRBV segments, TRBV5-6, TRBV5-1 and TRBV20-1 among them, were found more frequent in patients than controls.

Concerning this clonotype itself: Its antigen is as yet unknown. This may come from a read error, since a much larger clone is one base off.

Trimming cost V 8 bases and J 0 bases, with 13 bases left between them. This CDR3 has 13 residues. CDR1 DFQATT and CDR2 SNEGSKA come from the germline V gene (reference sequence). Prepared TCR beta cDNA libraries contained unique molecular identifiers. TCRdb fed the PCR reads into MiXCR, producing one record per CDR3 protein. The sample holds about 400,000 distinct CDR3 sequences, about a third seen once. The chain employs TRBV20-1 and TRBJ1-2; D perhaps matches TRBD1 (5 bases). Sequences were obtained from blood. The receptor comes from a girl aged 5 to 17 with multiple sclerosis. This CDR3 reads CSTKGAPNYGYTF. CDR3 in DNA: TGCAGTACTAAAGGGGCACCTAACTATGGCTACACCTTC.